The entry below describes one T cell receptor beta chain. Its target is unknown. The sample comes from a study of T cell responses to AZD1222 COVID-19 vaccine. Study as a whole: Analysis merged second doses at about 4 or about 12 weeks.

General study findings and limits: Baseline serology detected seropositivity in only six or seven AZD1222 recipients. Possibly, clonal diversity was underestimated; donors were largely white British and included more females. The CD4 TCRs associated with vaccination extended across spike and predominated at 160-218 and 743-854.

Germline CDR1 and CDR2: SGHTA and FQGNSA. V was cut by 1 base and J by 11 bases, with 21 bases left in between. The CDR3 covers 16 residues. TCRdb's table, derived via immunoSEQ multiplex PCR, lists solely in-frame clones and lacks some. Counted here are 150,000 or so clones, about nine tenths occurring once; the ten biggest clones make up 20% to 25%. The sequenced sample was peripheral blood, obtained on day 0 of AZD1222 vaccination. The chain carries TRBV7-2 and TRBJ2-1; a possible D gene is TRBD1 (5 bases). The sequence derives from an adult in good health. The CDR3 spells CASSLGSGSTAQKQFF. As DNA, the CDR3 is TGTGCCAGCAGCTTAGGTTCAGGGTCGACGGCTCAAAAGCAGTTCTTC.